Here is one T cell receptor beta chain with its context. The antigen is unknown. This table comes from immunoSEQ multiplex PCR, and its TCRdb copy is limited to in-frame clones, with some not included. Of around 43,000 clones listed, approximately 78% are singletons. There was relapse after autologous stem cell transplantation in every patient, and there was variation in brentuximab vedotin exposure. This record comes from a study of PD-1 blockade in classical Hodgkin lymphoma. Regarding the study as a whole: By C4D1, CD4+ diversity increased significantly, especially in complete responders. The diversity seen at baseline in complete responders resembled that of newly diagnosed patients.

V lost 2 bases and J 5 bases, leaving 15 bases between the germline ends. This CDR3 has 16 amino acids. CDR1 is SGHTA, CDR2 FQGNSA, per germline. The source material was peripheral blood mononuclear cells (PBMCs), sampled at baseline. This sequence joins TRBV7-2 and TRBJ2-2, with D perhaps TRBD1 or TRBD2 (6 bases each). This TCR was recovered from a human donor with classical Hodgkin lymphoma. CDR3 in amino acids: CASSLWGATQTGELFF. Written as DNA, the CDR3 is TGTGCCAGCAGCTTATGGGGGGCTACTCAAACCGGGGAGCTGTTTTTT.